This is a list of T cell receptor beta chains from one sample in a study of vaccination and CD4 T cells after COVID-19. TCRdb fed the PCR reads into MiXCR, producing one record per CDR3 protein. The sample consists of around 19,000 distinct CDR3 sequences, 45% to 50% of them appearing once. For these receptors, no antigen is known. Sequences were obtained from CD4+ T cells from blood, cultured in vitro. The source is a human donor who had recovered from COVID-19. Both conserved end residues are part of each CDR3. D genes are given only for firm matches. Clone size, where shown, is once, few, many, or a class for clones that have expanded.

size: few; D: NA; J: TRBJ2-5; V: TRBV6-1; CDR3: CASSRAGSQETQYF; DNA: TGTGCCAGCAGTAGAGCGGGTTCACAAGAGACCCAGTACTTC
size: few; D: NA; J: TRBJ2-7; V: TRBV6-5; CDR3: CASSSFKLGYEQYF; DNA: TGTGCCAGCAGTTCGTTTAAACTAGGGTACGAGCAGTACTTC
size: few; D: NA; J: TRBJ1-1; V: TRBV6-1; CDR3: CASSSPKRGNTEAFF; DNA: TGTGCCAGCAGTAGCCCCAAGAGGGGGAACACTGAAGCTTTCTTT
size: NA; D: NA; J: TRBJ1-1; V: TRBV11-2; CDR3: CASSLGGRNTEAFF; DNA: TGTGCCAGCAGCTTAGGGGGTCGGAACACTGAAGCTTTCTTT
size: few; D: NA; J: TRBJ1-5; V: TRBV12-5; CDR3: CASGLVETRGNQPQHF; DNA: TGTGCTAGTGGTTTGGTAGAGACAAGGGGCAATCAGCCCCAGCATTTT
size: NA; D: NA; J: TRBJ1-1; V: TRBV27; CDR3: CASSPAGAGNTEAFF; DNA: TGTGCCAGCAGTCCCGCAGGCGCGGGGAACACTGAAGCTTTCTTT
size: few; D: NA; J: TRBJ2-3; V: TRBV24-1; CDR3: CATSQPPGTQYF; DNA: TGTGCCACCAGTCAACCTCCCGGTACGCAGTATTTT
size: once; D: NA; J: TRBJ1-4; V: TRBV20-1; CDR3: CSARFNGGVNEKLFF; DNA: TGCAGTGCTAGATTCAACGGGGGCGTTAATGAAAAACTGTTTTTT
size: NA; D: TRBD1; J: TRBJ1-6; V: TRBV28; CDR3: CASRVDRVNSPLHF; DNA: TGTGCCAGCAGGGTAGACAGGGTTAATTCACCCCTCCACTTT
size: once; D: TRBD1; J: TRBJ1-5; V: TRBV19; CDR3: CASSTGTGAGQPQHF; DNA: TGTGCCAGTAGTACCGGGACAGGGGCCGGTCAGCCCCAGCATTTT
size: NA; D: TRBD1; J: TRBJ2-7; V: TRBV20-1; CDR3: CSAEDREYEQYF; DNA: TGCAGTGCCGAAGACAGGGAATACGAGCAGTACTTC
size: NA; D: TRBD1; J: TRBJ1-4; V: TRBV7-9; CDR3: CASSLDRGREKLFF; DNA: TGTGCCAGCAGCTTAGACAGGGGTCGTGAAAAACTGTTTTTT
size: few; D: TRBD1; J: TRBJ1-4; V: TRBV20-1; CDR3: CSARDLDRGRGGLFF; DNA: TGCAGTGCTAGAGATTTAGACAGGGGCCGGGGGGGACTGTTTTTT
size: few; D: NA; J: TRBJ1-2; V: TRBV28; CDR3: CASVREGGYTF; DNA: TGTGCCAGCGTCCGTGAGGGGGGCTACACCTTC
size: NA; D: TRBD1; J: TRBJ1-1; V: TRBV19; CDR3: CASSKGARNTEAFF; DNA: TGTGCCAGTAGTAAGGGGGCCCGGAACACTGAAGCTTTCTTT
size: NA; D: TRBD1; J: TRBJ1-4; V: TRBV20-1; CDR3: CSARASTGTGGGKLFF; DNA: TGCAGTGCTAGAGCCTCGACCGGGACAGGGGGTGGAAAACTGTTTTTT
size: NA; D: NA; J: TRBJ1-1; V: TRBV24-1; CDR3: CATSGQPNTEAFF; DNA: TGTGCCACCAGTGGCCAGCCGAACACTGAAGCTTTCTTT
size: NA; D: TRBD2; J: TRBJ2-1; V: TRBV5-4; CDR3: CASSGGDEQFF; DNA: TGTGCCAGCAGTGGGGGGGATGAGCAGTTCTTC
size: NA; D: NA; J: TRBJ2-5; V: TRBV6-1; CDR3: CASSPSTLETQYF; DNA: TGTGCCAGCAGTCCTTCTACATTGGAGACCCAGTACTTC
size: once; D: TRBD1; J: TRBJ1-5; V: TRBV12-3/TRBV12-4; CDR3: CASSFRQGSGQPQHF; DNA: TGTGCCAGCAGTTTCCGACAGGGCTCGGGTCAGCCCCAGCATTTT
size: NA; D: TRBD2; J: TRBJ2-3; V: TRBV7-2; CDR3: CASSPGGLAVAGTQYF; DNA: TGTGCCAGCAGCCCCGGGGGACTAGCAGTGGCAGGTACGCAGTATTTT
size: NA; D: TRBD1; J: TRBJ1-6; V: TRBV25-1; CDR3: CASRMGQGNSPLHF; DNA: TGTGCCAGCAGAATGGGACAGGGGAATTCACCCCTCCACTTT
size: NA; D: NA; J: TRBJ1-2; V: TRBV4-2; CDR3: CASSQVVRQSYGYTF; DNA: TGTGCCAGCAGCCAAGTTGTTCGTCAATCCTATGGCTACACCTTC
size: NA; D: TRBD1; J: TRBJ1-6; V: TRBV30; CDR3: CAWSGDRGSPLHF; DNA: TGTGCCTGGAGTGGGGACAGGGGTTCACCCCTCCACTTT
size: few; D: NA; J: TRBJ2-2; V: TRBV7-2; CDR3: CASSLVFGGANTGELFF; DNA: TGTGCCAGCAGCTTAGTGTTCGGGGGAGCGAACACCGGGGAGCTGTTTTTT
size: NA; D: TRBD1; J: TRBJ2-7; V: TRBV5-1; CDR3: CASASLTGVDEQYF; DNA: TGCGCCAGCGCCAGCTTGACAGGGGTCGACGAGCAGTACTTC
size: few; D: NA; J: TRBJ1-2; V: TRBV27; CDR3: CASSLGGDAGYTF; DNA: TGTGCCAGCAGTTTAGGAGGGGACGCTGGCTACACCTTC
size: few; D: NA; J: TRBJ2-1; V: TRBV19; CDR3: CATKGSLRQFF; DNA: TGTGCCACCAAAGGGAGTCTCCGGCAGTTCTTC
size: NA; D: NA; J: TRBJ2-3; V: TRBV4-2; CDR3: CASSQDWQLTADTQYF; DNA: TGTGCCAGCAGCCAAGATTGGCAGCTCACGGCAGATACGCAGTATTTT
size: few; D: NA; J: TRBJ1-2; V: TRBV19; CDR3: CATRGDRSIYTF; DNA: TGTGCCACAAGGGGAGACAGGTCGATCTACACCTTC
size: few; D: NA; J: TRBJ1-2; V: TRBV6-2/TRBV6-3; CDR3: CASSRPGSDLNYGYTF; DNA: TGTGCCAGCAGTCGTCCGGGCTCAGACCTTAACTATGGCTACACCTTC
size: NA; D: TRBD1; J: TRBJ1-5; V: TRBV19; CDR3: CASSVRGTGGANQPQHF; DNA: TGTGCCAGTAGTGTTAGAGGGACAGGGGGGGCCAATCAGCCCCAGCATTTT
size: NA; D: TRBD1; J: TRBJ2-5; V: TRBV11-2; CDR3: CASSSGQGARTQYF; DNA: TGTGCCAGCAGCTCGGGACAGGGGGCGAGGACCCAGTACTTC
size: few; D: NA; J: TRBJ2-5; V: TRBV24-1; CDR3: CATSQTATGTQYF; DNA: TGTGCCACCAGCCAGACAGCCACGGGGACCCAGTACTTC
size: NA; D: NA; J: TRBJ1-2; V: TRBV6-1; CDR3: CADRPGRRGAPYGYTF; DNA: TGTGCCGACCGCCCGGGTAGAAGGGGGGCGCCCTATGGCTACACCTTC
size: NA; D: TRBD2; J: TRBJ2-1; V: TRBV6-2/TRBV6-3; CDR3: CASSYLAGVRNEQFF; DNA: TGTGCCAGCAGTTACCTAGCGGGGGTCCGCAATGAGCAGTTCTTC
size: NA; D: TRBD1; J: TRBJ1-2; V: TRBV19; CDR3: CASTATGTGGLHNYGYTF; DNA: TGTGCCAGTACCGCGACCGGGACAGGGGGCCTACATAACTATGGCTACACCTTC
size: once; D: NA; J: TRBJ2-7; V: TRBV20-1; CDR3: CSAKEGQNSYEQYF; DNA: TGCAGTGCTAAAGAAGGACAGAACTCCTACGAGCAGTACTTC
size: NA; D: NA; J: TRBJ2-6; V: TRBV27; CDR3: CASSSRLNGANVLTF; DNA: TGTGCCAGCAGTTCTAGGCTAAATGGGGCCAACGTCCTGACTTTC
size: NA; D: NA; J: TRBJ1-1; V: TRBV28; CDR3: CASNTRAAGNTEAFF; DNA: TGTGCCAGCAATACAAGAGCAGCCGGGAACACTGAAGCTTTCTTT
size: NA; D: NA; J: TRBJ2-1; V: TRBV29-1; CDR3: CSGDPGYNEQFF; DNA: TGCAGCGGGGACCCAGGGTACAATGAGCAGTTCTTC
size: medium-sized; D: NA; J: TRBJ1-2; V: TRBV6-5; CDR3: CASSYGAQPYGYTF; DNA: TGTGCCAGCAGTTACGGCGCCCAGCCTTATGGCTACACCTTC
size: NA; D: TRBD2; J: TRBJ2-7; V: TRBV7-2; CDR3: CASSLAASGAYEQYF; DNA: TGTGCCAGCAGCTTAGCGGCTAGCGGGGCCTACGAGCAGTACTTC
size: few; D: TRBD1; J: TRBJ1-5; V: TRBV12-3/TRBV12-4; CDR3: CASSPGGTGRQPQHF; DNA: TGTGCCAGCAGCCCAGGGGGGACAGGGCGTCAGCCCCAGCATTTT
size: few; D: NA; J: TRBJ1-1; V: TRBV6-2/TRBV6-3; CDR3: CASSYRTATEAFF; DNA: TGTGCCAGCAGTTACAGGACAGCTACTGAAGCTTTCTTT
size: once; D: NA; J: TRBJ1-4; V: TRBV7-2; CDR3: CASSLGGLGEKLFF; DNA: TGTGCCAGCAGCTTGGGGGGATTAGGAGAAAAACTGTTTTTT
size: few; D: NA; J: TRBJ1-6; V: TRBV11-3; CDR3: CASSLVESPLHF; DNA: TGTGCCAGCAGCTTAGTCGAATCACCCCTCCACTTT
size: NA; D: NA; J: TRBJ1-6; V: TRBV12-3/TRBV12-4; CDR3: CASRGGGMGSPLHF; DNA: TGTGCCAGCAGGGGTGGGGGCATGGGTTCACCCCTCCACTTT
size: NA; D: NA; J: TRBJ1-1; V: TRBV24-1; CDR3: CATSDFLNRRGTEAFF; DNA: TGTGCCACCAGTGATTTTTTAAACAGGAGAGGCACTGAAGCTTTCTTT
size: once; D: TRBD1; J: TRBJ1-5; V: TRBV12-3/TRBV12-4; CDR3: CASSLATWTGGSYQPQHF; DNA: TGTGCCAGCAGTTTAGCGACTTGGACAGGGGGCTCCTATCAGCCCCAGCATTTT
size: NA; D: NA; J: TRBJ2-2; V: TRBV6-2/TRBV6-3; CDR3: CASSSLRGRPTGELFF; DNA: TGTGCCAGCAGCAGTCTCCGTGGGAGGCCCACCGGGGAGCTGTTTTTT
size: NA; D: TRBD1; J: TRBJ1-5; V: TRBV19; CDR3: CASTTFFQGGSNQPQHF; DNA: TGTGCCAGTACTACATTTTTCCAGGGGGGCAGCAATCAGCCCCAGCATTTT
size: few; D: NA; J: TRBJ1-6; V: TRBV12-3/TRBV12-4; CDR3: CASSLSFGHSPLHF; DNA: TGTGCCAGCAGTTTATCTTTCGGCCATTCACCCCTCCACTTT
size: once; D: TRBD1; J: TRBJ1-3; V: TRBV6-1; CDR3: CASGWKTGDLHSGNTIYF; DNA: TGTGCGAGCGGGTGGAAGACAGGGGACTTACACTCTGGAAACACCATATATTTT
size: NA; D: TRBD1; J: TRBJ1-1; V: TRBV6-2/TRBV6-3; CDR3: CASSYSQGAGTEAFF; DNA: TGTGCCAGCAGTTACTCACAGGGGGCTGGGACTGAAGCTTTCTTT
size: few; D: TRBD2; J: TRBJ2-3; V: TRBV4-1; CDR3: CASSHGTSYYSTDTQYF; DNA: TGCGCCAGCAGCCACGGGACTAGCTATTATAGCACAGATACGCAGTATTTT
size: NA; D: NA; J: TRBJ2-6; V: TRBV20-1; CDR3: CSASGRGSGANVLTF; DNA: TGCAGTGCTTCCGGACGGGGTTCTGGGGCCAACGTCCTGACTTTC